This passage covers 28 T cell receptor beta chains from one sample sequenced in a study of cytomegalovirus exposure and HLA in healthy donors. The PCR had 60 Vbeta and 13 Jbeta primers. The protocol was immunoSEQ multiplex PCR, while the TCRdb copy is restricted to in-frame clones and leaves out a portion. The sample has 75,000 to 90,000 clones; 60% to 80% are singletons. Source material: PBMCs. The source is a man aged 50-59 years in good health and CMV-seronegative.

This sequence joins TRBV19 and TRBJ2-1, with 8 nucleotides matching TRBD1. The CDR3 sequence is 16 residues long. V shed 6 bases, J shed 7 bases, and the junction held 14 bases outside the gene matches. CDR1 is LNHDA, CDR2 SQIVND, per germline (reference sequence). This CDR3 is CASRYGARDRKNEQFF. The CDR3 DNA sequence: TGTGCCAGTAGGTACGGCGCTAGGGACAGGAAAAATGAGCAGTTCTTC. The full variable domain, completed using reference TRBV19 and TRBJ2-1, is DGGITQSPKYLFRKEGQNVTLSCEQNLNHDAMYWYRQDPGQGLRLIYYSQIVNDFQKGDIAEGYSVSREKKESFPLTVTSAQKNPTAFYLCASRYGARDRKNEQFFGPGTRLTVL.

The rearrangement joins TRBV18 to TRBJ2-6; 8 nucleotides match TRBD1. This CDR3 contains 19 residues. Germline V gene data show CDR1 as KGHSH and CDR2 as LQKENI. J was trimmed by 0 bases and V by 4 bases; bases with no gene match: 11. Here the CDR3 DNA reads TGTGCCAGCTCACAGGGGACAGGCCAACTGAGCTCTGGGGCCAACGTCCTGACTTTC. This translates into CASSQGTGQLSSGANVLTF. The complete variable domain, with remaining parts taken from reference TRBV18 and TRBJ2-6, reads NAGVMQNPRHLVRRRGQEARLRCSPMKGHSHVYWYRQLPEEGLKFMVYLQKENIIDESGMPKERFSAEFPKEGPSILRIQQVVRGDSAAYFCASSQGTGQLSSGANVLTFGAGSRLTVL.

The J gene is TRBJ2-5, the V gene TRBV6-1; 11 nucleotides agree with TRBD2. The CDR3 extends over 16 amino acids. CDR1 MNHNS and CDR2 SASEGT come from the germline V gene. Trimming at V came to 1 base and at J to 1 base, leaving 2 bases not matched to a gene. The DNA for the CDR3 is TGTGCCAGCAGTGAAGGGCTAGCGGGGGGCCAAGAGACCCAGTACTTC. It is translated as CASSEGLAGGQETQYF.

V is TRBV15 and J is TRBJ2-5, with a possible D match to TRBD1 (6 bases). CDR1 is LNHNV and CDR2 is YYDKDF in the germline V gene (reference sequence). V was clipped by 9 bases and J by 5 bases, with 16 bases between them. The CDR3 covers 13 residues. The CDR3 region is CATGPRGSETQYF. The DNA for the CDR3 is TGTGCCACAGGACCCAGGGGCAGTGAGACCCAGTACTTC. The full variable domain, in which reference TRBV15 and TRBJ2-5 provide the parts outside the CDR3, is DAMVIQNPRYQVTQFGKPVTLSCSQTLNHNVMYWYQQKSSQAPKLLFHYYDKDFNNEADTPDNFQSRRPNTSFCFLDIRSPGLGDTAMYLCATGPRGSETQYFGPGTRLLVL.

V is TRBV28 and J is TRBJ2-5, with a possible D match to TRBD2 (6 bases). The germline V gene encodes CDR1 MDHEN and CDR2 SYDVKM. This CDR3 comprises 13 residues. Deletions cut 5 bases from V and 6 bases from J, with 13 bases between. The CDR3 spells CASSGAGGKTQYF. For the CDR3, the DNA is TGTGCCAGCAGTGGAGCGGGTGGGAAGACCCAGTACTTC.

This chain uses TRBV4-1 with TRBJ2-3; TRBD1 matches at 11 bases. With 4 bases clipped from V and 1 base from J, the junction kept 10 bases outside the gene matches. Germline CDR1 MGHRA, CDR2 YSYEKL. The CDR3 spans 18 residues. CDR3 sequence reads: CASSRPLGTGGRTDTQYF. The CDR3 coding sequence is TGCGCCAGCAGCCGACCTCTTGGGACAGGGGGACGCACAGATACGCAGTATTTT.

DNA of the CDR3: TGTGCCAGCAGTAAAACGTGGCTAGCGGGGGGACAAGAGACCCAGTACTTC. Protein product: CASSKTWLAGGQETQYF. The V call is TRBV2, the J call TRBJ2-5; TRBD2 agrees at 11 bases. CDR1 and CDR2 from the germline V gene are SNHLY and FYNNEI. CDR3 length equals 17 residues. Trimming removed 5 bases from V and 2 bases from J; junction bases left unmatched: 10.

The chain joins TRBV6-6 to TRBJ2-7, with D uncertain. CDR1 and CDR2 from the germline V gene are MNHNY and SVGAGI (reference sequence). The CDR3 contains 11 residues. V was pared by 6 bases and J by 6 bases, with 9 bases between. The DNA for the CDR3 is TGTGCCAGCAGCACCCTCGGCGAGCAGTACTTC. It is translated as CASSTLGEQYF.

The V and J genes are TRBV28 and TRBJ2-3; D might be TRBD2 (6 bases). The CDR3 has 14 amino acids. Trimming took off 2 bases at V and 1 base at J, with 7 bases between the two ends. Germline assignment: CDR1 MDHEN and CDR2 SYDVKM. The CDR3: CASSLPGGTDTQYF. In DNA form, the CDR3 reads TGTGCCAGCAGTTTACCGGGGGGCACAGATACGCAGTATTTT.

In nucleotides, the CDR3 is TGTGCCAGCAGAGCACAAGACAGGCCGAACACTGAAGCTTTCTTT. The encoded protein is CASRAQDRPNTEAFF. The chain uses TRBV7-9 and TRBJ1-1; a weak D match, TRBD1 (6 bases). The CDR3 loop spans 15 amino acids. V lost 6 bases, J lost 1 base, and 15 bases lay in between. Germline loops: CDR1 SEHNR, CDR2 FQNEAQ (reference sequence).

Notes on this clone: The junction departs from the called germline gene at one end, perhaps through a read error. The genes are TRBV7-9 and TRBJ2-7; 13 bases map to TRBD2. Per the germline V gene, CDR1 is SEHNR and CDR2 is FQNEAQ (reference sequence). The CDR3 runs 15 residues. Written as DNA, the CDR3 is TGTTCCAGCAGCTACCGGACTAGCGGGGGTTACGAGCAGTACTTC. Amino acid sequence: CSSSYRTSGGYEQYF.

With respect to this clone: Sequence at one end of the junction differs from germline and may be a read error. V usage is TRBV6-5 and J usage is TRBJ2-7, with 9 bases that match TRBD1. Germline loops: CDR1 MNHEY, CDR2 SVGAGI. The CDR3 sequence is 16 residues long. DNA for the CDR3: TGTGCCGGCAGTTTCCGGGGACAGGGAAGGGGCTACGAGCAGTACTTC. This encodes CAGSFRGQGRGYEQYF.

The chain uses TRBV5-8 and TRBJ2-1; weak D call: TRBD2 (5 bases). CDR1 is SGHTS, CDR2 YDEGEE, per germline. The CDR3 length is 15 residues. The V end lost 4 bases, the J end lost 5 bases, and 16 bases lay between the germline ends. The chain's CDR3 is CASSVLQRSHNEQFF. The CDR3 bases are TGTGCCAGCAGCGTACTCCAGCGGTCCCACAATGAGCAGTTCTTC.

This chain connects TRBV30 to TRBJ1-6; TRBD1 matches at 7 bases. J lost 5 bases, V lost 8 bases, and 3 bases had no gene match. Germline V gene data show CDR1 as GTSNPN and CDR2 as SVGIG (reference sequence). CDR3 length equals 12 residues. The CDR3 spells CARGTDNSPLHF. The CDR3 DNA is TGTGCCCGCGGGACAGATAATTCACCCCTCCACTTT.

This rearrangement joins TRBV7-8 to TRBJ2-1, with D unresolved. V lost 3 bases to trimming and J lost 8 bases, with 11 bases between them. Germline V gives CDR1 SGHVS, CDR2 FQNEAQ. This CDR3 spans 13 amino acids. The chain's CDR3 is CASSFRLHDEQFF. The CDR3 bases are TGTGCCAGCAGCTTCAGGCTACACGATGAGCAGTTCTTC.

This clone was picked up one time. For the CDR3, the DNA is TGTGCCAGCAGCTTAGACCTCGACAATGAGCAGTTCTTC. This codes for CASSLDLDNEQFF. The chain employs TRBV11-2 and TRBJ2-1, with D unresolved. Germline loops: CDR1 SGHAT, CDR2 FQNNGV. V lost 0 bases to trimming and J lost 5 bases, with 5 bases between them. CDR3 size: 13 residues.

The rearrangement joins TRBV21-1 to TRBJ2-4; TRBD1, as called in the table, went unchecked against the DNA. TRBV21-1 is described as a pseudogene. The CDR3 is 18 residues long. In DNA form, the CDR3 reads TGTGCCAGCAGCAAGGAGAAAACAGGGGACCCTCCCAAAAACATTCAGTACTTC. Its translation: CASSKEKTGDPPKNIQYF.

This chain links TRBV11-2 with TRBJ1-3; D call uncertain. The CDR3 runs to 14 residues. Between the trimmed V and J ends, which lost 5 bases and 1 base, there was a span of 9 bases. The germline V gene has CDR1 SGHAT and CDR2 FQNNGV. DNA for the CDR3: TGTGCCAGCAGCCAGATTTCATCTGGAAACACCATATATTTT. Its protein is CASSQISSGNTIYF.

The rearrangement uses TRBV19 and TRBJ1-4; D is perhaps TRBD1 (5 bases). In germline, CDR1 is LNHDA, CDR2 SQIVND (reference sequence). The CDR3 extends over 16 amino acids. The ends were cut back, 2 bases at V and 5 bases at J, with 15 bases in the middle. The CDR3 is CASSIPTGSFNEKLFF. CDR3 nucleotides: TGTGCCAGTAGTATACCAACAGGATCCTTCAATGAAAAACTGTTTTTT.

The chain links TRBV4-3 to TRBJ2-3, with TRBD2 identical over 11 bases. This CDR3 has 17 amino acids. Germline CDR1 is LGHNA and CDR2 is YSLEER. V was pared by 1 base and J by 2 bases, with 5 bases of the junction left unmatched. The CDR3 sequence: CASSQGFSGGVTDTQYF. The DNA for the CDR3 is TGCGCCAGCAGCCAAGGGTTTAGCGGGGGGGTCACAGATACGCAGTATTTT.

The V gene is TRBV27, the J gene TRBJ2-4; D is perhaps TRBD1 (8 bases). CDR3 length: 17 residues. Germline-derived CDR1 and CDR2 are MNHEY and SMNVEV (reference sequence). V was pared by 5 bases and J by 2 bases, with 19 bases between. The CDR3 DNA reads TGTGCCAGCAGTCCGCGACAGGGGAGGGTGACCAAAAACATTCAGTACTTC. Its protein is CASSPRQGRVTKNIQYF.

CDR3 protein: CASSRTVDNEQFF. The CDR3 bases are TGCGCCAGCAGCAGGACAGTTGACAATGAGCAGTTCTTC. This chain joins TRBV4-1 and TRBJ2-1, with D possibly matching TRBD1 (6 bases). Germline CDR1 and CDR2: MGHRA and YSYEKL. Trimming pared 5 bases from V and 5 bases from J, leaving 10 bases between. The CDR3 has 13 residues.

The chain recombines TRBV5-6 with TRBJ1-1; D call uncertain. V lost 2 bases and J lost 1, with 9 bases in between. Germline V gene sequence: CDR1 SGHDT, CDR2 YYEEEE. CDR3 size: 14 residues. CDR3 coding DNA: TGTGCCAGCAGCTTTGTCAGTCGGAACACTGAAGCTTTCTTT. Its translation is CASSFVSRNTEAFF.

The CDR3 reads CASSQVAGGSYEQYF. Here the CDR3 DNA reads TGCGCCAGCAGCCAAGTAGCGGGGGGGTCCTACGAGCAGTACTTC. The chain has TRBV4-3 and TRBJ2-7; the match to TRBD2 covers 11 bases. After removal of 1 base from V and 1 base from J, the junction contained 0 bases not matched to a gene. The CDR3 has 15 residues. Germline V lookup: CDR1 LGHNA, CDR2 YSLEER.

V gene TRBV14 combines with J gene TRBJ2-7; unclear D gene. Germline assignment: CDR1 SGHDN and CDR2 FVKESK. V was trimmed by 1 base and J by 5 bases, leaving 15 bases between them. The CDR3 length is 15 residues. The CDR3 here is CASSQVTPPRNEQYF. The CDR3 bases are TGTGCCAGCAGCCAAGTTACTCCCCCGAGGAACGAGCAGTACTTC.

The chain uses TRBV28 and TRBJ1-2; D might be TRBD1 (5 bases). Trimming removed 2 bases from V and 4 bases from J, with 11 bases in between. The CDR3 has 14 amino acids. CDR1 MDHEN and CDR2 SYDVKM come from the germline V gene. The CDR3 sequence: CASSLGGAGYGYTF. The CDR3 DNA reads TGTGCCAGCAGTTTAGGAGGGGCGGGCTATGGCTACACCTTC.

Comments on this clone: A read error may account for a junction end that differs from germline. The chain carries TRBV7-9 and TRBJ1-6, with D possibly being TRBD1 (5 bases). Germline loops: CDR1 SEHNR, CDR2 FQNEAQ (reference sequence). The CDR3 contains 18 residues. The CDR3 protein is CSSSLPYSAGGDNSPLHF. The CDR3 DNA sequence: TGTTCCAGCAGCTTACCTTACTCAGCCGGGGGGGATAATTCACCCCTCCACTTT.

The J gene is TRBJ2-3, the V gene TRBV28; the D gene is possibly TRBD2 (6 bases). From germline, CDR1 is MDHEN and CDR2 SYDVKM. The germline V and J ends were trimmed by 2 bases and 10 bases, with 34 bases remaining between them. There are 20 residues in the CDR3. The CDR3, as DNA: TGTGCCAGCAGTTTAACCCGGAGGGAGGCTACTGCGTTATACGAGTCTTCGCAGTATTTT. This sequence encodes CASSLTRREATALYESSQYF.